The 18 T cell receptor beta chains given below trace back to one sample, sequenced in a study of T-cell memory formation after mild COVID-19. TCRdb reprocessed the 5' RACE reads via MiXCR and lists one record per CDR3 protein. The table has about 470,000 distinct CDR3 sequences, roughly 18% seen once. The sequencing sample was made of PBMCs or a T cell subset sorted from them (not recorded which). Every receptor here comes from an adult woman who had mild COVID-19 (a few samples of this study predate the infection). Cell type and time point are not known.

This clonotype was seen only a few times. The CDR3 DNA is TGCAGTGCTAGAGCAGGAGGCCCCAGCACTGAAGCTTTCTTT. It translates to CSARAGGPSTEAFF. V and J are TRBV20-1 and TRBJ1-1; D remains ambiguous. V was cut by 1 base and J by 4 bases, with 13 bases left in between. CDR1 is DFQATT, CDR2 SNEGSKA, per germline (reference sequence). The CDR3 has 14 residues.

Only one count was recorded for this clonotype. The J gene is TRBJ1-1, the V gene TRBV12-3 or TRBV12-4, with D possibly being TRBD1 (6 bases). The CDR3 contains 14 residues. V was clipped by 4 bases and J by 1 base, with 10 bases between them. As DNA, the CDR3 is TGTGCCAGCAGTTGGCACAGGGCGAACACTGAAGCTTTCTTT. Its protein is CASSWHRANTEAFF.

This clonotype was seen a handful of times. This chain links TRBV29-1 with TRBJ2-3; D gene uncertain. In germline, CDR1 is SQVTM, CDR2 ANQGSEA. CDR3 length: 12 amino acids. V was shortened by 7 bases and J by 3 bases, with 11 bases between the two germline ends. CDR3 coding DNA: TGCAGCGGAACAGATTGGACAGATACGCAGTATTTT. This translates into CSGTDWTDTQYF.

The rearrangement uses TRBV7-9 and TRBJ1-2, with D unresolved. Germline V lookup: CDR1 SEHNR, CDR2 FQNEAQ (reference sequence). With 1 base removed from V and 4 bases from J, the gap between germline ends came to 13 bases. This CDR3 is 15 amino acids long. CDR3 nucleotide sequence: TGTGCCAGCAGCTTAGATGGGCCGAAGCCCTATGGCTACACCTTC. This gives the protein CASSLDGPKPYGYTF.

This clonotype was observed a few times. CDR3 DNA: TGTGCCAGTAGCCCGCACATGACAGGCCGGGGGTCCTACGAGCAGTACTTC. This codes for CASSPHMTGRGSYEQYF. V and J are TRBV19 and TRBJ2-7; the D gene could be TRBD1 or TRBD2 (6 bases each). The ends were cut back, 6 bases at V and 1 base at J, with 22 bases in the middle. The CDR3 is made up of 17 amino acids. Germline assignment: CDR1 LNHDA and CDR2 SQIVND (reference sequence).

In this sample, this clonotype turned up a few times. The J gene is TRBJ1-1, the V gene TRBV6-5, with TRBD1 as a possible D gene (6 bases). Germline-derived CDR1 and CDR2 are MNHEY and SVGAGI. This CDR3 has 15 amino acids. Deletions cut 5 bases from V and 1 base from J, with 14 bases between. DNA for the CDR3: TGTGCCAGCAGTCGATCCAGGGGTGCGAACACTGAAGCTTTCTTT. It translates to CASSRSRGANTEAFF.

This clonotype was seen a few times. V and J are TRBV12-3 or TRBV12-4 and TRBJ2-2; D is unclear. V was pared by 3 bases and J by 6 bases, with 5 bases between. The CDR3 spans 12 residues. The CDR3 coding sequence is TGTGCCAGCAGTTTCTGGGCCGGGGAGCTGTTTTTT. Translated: CASSFWAGELFF.

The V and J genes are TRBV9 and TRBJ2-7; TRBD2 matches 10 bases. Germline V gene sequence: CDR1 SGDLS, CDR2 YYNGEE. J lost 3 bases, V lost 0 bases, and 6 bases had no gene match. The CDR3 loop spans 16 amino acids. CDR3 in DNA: TGTGCCAGCAGCGTAGAAGTTTCTAGCGGGAGCTACGAGCAGTACTTC. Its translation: CASSVEVSSGSYEQYF.

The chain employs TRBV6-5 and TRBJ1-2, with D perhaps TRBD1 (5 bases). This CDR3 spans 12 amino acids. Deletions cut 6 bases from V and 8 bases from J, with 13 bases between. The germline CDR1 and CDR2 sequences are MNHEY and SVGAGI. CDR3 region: CASRHAGLGYTF. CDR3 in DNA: TGTGCCAGCAGACACGCAGGGTTGGGCTACACCTTC.

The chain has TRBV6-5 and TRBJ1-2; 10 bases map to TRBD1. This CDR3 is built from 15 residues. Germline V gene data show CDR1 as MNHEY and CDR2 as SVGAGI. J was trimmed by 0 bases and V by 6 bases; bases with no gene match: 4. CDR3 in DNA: TGTGCCAGCAGCTTCGGGACAGGGGCTAACTATGGCTACACCTTC. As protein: CASSFGTGANYGYTF.

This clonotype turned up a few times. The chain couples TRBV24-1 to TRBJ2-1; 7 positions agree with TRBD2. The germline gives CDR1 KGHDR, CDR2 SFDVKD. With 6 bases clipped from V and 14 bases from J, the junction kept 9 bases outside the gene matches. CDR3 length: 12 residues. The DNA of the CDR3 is TGTGCCACCAGTAACCGGGACTACCCTGAGTTCTTC. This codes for CATSNRDYPEFF.

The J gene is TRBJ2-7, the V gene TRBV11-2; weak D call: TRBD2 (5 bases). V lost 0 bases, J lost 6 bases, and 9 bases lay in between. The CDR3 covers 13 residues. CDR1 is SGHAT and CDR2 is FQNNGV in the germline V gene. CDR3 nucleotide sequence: TGTGCCAGCAGCTTAGAGGGCCGGGGCGAGCAGTACTTC. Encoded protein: CASSLEGRGEQYF.

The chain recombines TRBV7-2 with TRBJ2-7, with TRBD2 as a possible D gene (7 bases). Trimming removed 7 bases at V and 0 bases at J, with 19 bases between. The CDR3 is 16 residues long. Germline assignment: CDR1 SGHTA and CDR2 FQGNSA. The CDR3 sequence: CASTLRGGGSSYEQYF. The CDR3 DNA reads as TGTGCCAGCACCCTTAGGGGGGGCGGGAGCTCCTACGAGCAGTACTTC.

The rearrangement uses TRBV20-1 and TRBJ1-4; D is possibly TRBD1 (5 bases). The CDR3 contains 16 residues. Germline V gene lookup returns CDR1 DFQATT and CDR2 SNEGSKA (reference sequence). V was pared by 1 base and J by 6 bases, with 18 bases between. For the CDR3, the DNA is TGCAGTGCTAGAGGGTCCCAGGCCCCAGGGTATGAAAAACTGTTTTTT. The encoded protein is CSARGSQAPGYEKLFF.

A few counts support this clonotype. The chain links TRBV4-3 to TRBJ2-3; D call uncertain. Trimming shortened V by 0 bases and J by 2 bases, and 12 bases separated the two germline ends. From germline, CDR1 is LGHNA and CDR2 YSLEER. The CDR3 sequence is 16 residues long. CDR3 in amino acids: CASSQDRADPTDTQYF. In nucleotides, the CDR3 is TGCGCCAGCAGCCAAGATCGGGCAGATCCCACAGATACGCAGTATTTT.

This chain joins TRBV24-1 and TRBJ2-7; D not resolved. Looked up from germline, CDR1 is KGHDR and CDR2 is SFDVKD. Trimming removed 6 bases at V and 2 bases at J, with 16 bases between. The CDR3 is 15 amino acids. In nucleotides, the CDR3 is TGTGCCACCAGTCCCGCGACATCGGACGCCTACGAGCAGTACTTC. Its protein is CATSPATSDAYEQYF.

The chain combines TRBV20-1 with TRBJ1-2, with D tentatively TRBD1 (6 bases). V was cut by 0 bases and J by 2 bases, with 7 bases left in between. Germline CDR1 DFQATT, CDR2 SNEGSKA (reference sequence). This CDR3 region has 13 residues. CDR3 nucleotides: TGCAGTGCTAGAGAAAGGGGGAACTATGGCTACACCTTC. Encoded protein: CSARERGNYGYTF.

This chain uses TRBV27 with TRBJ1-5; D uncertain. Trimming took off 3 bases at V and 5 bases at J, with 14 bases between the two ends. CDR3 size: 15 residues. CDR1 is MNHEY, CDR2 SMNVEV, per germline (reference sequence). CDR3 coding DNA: TGTGCCAGCAGTTTGGGGTCAGTTCCTTATCAGCCCCAGCATTTT. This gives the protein CASSLGSVPYQPQHF.